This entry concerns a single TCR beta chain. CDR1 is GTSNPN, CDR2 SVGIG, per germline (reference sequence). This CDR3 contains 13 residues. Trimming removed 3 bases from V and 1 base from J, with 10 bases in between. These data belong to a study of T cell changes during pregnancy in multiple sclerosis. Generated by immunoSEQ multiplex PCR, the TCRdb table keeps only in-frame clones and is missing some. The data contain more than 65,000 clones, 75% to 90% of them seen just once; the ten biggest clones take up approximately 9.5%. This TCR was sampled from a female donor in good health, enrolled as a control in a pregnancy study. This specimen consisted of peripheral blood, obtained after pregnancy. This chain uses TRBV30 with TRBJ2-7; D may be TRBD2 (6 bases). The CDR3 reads CAWSGSGSYEQYF. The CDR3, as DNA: TGTGCCTGGAGCGGCAGCGGGTCCTACGAGCAGTACTTC.